This TCR beta chain derives from a study of cytomegalovirus exposure and HLA in healthy donors. Study-level findings and limits: Using a false discovery rate of 0.05, a later analysis showed that roughly 16,000 TCR beta sequences were associated with HLA alleles. No immune exposure information besides CMV serostatus was available.

Primers included in the PCR were 60 Vbeta and 13 Jbeta primers. The data were produced by immunoSEQ multiplex PCR, yet TCRdb's version contains in-frame clones alone and is incomplete. The sample shows 150,000 to 200,000 clones, roughly four fifths of them seen only once. To note about this clone: The target antigen is unknown.

Regarding donors, all were healthy bone marrow donors. Sequences were obtained from PBMCs. This clonotype was sampled from a man aged 45 to 65 in good health and CMV-seropositive.

DNA for the CDR3: TGTGCCATCAGTGAGGGGCCAGTTGGTCAGCCCCAGCATTTT. It yields the protein CAISEGPVGQPQHF. The V gene is TRBV10-3, the J gene TRBJ1-5; D remains ambiguous. CDR3 length: 14 residues. Germline values: CDR1 ENHRY, CDR2 SYGVKD. The V gene lost 2 bases and the J gene lost 6 bases, with 11 bases spanning the gap.